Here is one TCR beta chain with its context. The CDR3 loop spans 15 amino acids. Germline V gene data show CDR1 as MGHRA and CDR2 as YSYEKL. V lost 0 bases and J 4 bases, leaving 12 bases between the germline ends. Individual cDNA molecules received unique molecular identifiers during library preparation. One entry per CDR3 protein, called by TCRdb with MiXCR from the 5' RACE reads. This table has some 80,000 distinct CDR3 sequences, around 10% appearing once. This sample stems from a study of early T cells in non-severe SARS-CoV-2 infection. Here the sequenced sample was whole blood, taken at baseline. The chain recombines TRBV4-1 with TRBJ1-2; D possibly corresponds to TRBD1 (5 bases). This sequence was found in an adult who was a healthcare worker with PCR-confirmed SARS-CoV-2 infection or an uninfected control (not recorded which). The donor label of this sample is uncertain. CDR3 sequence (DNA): TGCGCCAGCAGCCAAGATCTTGTAGGGACCTATGGCTACACCTTC. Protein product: CASSQDLVGTYGYTF.